Reported below is one T cell receptor beta chain. This specimen comes from a study of cytomegalovirus exposure and HLA in healthy donors. The trim removed 5 bases at V and 5 bases at J, leaving 6 bases unmatched. Looked up from germline, CDR1 is MNHNY and CDR2 is SVGAGI (reference sequence). The CDR3 length is 15 residues. Primers for the PCR totalled 60 Vbeta and 13 Jbeta. Sequencing was performed with immunoSEQ multiplex PCR; in TCRdb, only in-frame clones are kept and a portion is missing. The sample lists 190,000 or so clones; roughly 80% were seen once. The clonotype comes from a man aged 50 or older in good health and CMV-seronegative. This chain joins TRBV6-6 and TRBJ1-5, with TRBD1 identical over 10 bases. Sequenced input: PBMCs. DNA for the CDR3: TGTGCCAGCAGTATCGGGACAGGGGTTGATCAGCCCCAGCATTTT. Translated: CASSIGTGVDQPQHF.